These 5 T cell receptor beta chains came from one sample sequenced in a study of blood T cell repertoires in COVID-19. TCRdb keeps only in-frame clones here, not all; method: immunoSEQ multiplex PCR. Here the sample spans under 350,000 clones, roughly 90% being singletons. The sample was PBMCs or T cells enriched from blood (not recorded which). These TCRs come from a woman between 55 and 75 years old who had recovered from COVID-19.

The V and J genes are TRBV5-5 and TRBJ2-3; possibly TRBD1 for D (5 bases). Germline-derived CDR1 and CDR2 are SGHKS and YYEKEE (reference sequence). The CDR3 runs to 15 residues. Trimming removed 0 bases from V and 3 bases from J, with 11 bases in between. The CDR3 region is CASSLVGRVTDTQYF. CDR3 nucleotides: TGTGCCAGCAGCTTGGTGGGCAGGGTGACAGATACGCAGTATTTT.

This chain uses TRBV28 with TRBJ2-3, with D possibly matching TRBD1 (5 bases). Per the germline V gene, CDR1 is MDHEN and CDR2 is SYDVKM. The CDR3 length is 15 residues. Trimming cost V 3 bases and J 6 bases, with 16 bases left between them. CDR3 sequence: CASSLSDNRGDTQYF. The DNA of the CDR3 is TGTGCCAGCAGTTTGTCGGACAACAGAGGCGATACGCAGTATTTT.

The chain employs TRBV19 and TRBJ1-1; D gene uncertain. The germline gives CDR1 LNHDA, CDR2 SQIVND (reference sequence). The V end was cut by 6 bases, the J end by 1 base, with 6 bases between. The CDR3 contains 12 residues. This CDR3 reads CASREANTEAFF. CDR3 in DNA: TGTGCCAGTAGAGAAGCGAACACTGAAGCTTTCTTT.

The chain couples TRBV7-9 to TRBJ2-1, with 10 bases lining up with TRBD2. Germline CDR1 SEHNR, CDR2 FQNEAQ (reference sequence). With 4 bases clipped from V and 4 bases from J, the junction kept 1 base outside the gene matches. This CDR3 region has 14 residues. DNA of the CDR3: TGTGCCAGCAGCTCTAGCGGGAGTTACAATGAGCAGTTCTTC. Translated, it gives CASSSSGSYNEQFF.

The chain recombines TRBV14 with TRBJ2-7; perhaps TRBD1 as D (5 bases). CDR3 length equals 16 residues. Per germline, CDR1 SGHDN and CDR2 FVKESK. V gave up 0 bases and J gave up 2 bases, with 14 bases separating them. The CDR3 DNA follows: TGTGCCAGCAGCCAAGACTGGGGCGAGGACCCCTACGAGCAGTACTTC. It specifies CASSQDWGEDPYEQYF.